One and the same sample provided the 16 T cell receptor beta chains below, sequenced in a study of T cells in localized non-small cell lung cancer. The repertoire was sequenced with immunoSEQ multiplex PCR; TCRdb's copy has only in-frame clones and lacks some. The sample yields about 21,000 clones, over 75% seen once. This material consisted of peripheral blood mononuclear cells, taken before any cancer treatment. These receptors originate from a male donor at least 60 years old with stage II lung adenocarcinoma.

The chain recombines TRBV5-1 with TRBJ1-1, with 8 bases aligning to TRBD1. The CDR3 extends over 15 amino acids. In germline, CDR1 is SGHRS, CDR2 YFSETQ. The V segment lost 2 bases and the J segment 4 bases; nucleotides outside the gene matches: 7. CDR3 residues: CASSLLTGGSTEAFF. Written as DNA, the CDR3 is TGCGCCAGCAGCTTATTAACAGGGGGGAGCACTGAAGCTTTCTTT.

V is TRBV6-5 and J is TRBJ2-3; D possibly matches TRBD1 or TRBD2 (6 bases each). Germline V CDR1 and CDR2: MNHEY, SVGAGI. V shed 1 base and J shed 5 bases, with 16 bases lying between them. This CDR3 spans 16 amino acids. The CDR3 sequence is CASSYLTGARGDTQYF. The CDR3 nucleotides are TGTGCCAGCAGTTACTTGACGGGGGCTAGGGGAGATACGCAGTATTTT.

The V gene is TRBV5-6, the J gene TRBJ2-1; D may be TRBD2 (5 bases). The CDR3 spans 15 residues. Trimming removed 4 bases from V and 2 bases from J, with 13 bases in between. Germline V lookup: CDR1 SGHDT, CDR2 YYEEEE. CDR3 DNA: TGTGCCAGCAGCAGATGGGCGGGTACCTACAATGAGCAGTTCTTC. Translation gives CASSRWAGTYNEQFF.

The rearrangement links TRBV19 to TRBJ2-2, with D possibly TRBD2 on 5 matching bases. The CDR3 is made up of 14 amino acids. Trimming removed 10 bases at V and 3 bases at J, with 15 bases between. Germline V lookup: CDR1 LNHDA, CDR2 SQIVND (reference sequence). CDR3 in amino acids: CATLGDPDTGELFF. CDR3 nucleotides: TGTGCCACGCTCGGGGATCCGGACACCGGGGAGCTGTTTTTT.

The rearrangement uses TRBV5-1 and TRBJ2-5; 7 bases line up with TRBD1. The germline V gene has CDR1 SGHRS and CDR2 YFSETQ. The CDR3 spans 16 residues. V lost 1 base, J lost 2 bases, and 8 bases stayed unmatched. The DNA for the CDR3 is TGCGCCAGCAGCTTGCGCCGGGACAGAGAACAAGAGACCCAGTACTTC. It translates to CASSLRRDREQETQYF.

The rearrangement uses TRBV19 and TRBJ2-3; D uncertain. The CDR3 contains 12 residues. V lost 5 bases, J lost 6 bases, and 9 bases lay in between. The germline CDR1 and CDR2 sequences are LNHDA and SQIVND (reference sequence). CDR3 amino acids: CASSPFPDTQYF. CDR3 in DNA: TGTGCCAGTAGTCCCTTCCCGGATACGCAGTATTTT.

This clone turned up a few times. This CDR3 reads CSASSATQYF. CDR3 coding DNA: TGCAGTGCCTCTAGCGCTACGCAGTATTTT. The chain couples TRBV20-1 to TRBJ2-3, with D maybe TRBD2 (6 bases). The CDR3 covers 10 residues. Trimming cost V 6 bases and J 8 bases, with 9 bases left between them. The germline gives CDR1 DFQATT, CDR2 SNEGSKA (reference sequence).

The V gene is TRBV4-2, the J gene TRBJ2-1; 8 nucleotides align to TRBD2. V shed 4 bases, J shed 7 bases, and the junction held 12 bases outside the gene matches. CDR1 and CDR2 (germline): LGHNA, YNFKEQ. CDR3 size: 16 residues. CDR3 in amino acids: CASSPRAGGVLNEQFF. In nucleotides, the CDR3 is TGTGCCAGCAGCCCACGGGCGGGAGGTGTTTTGAATGAGCAGTTCTTC.

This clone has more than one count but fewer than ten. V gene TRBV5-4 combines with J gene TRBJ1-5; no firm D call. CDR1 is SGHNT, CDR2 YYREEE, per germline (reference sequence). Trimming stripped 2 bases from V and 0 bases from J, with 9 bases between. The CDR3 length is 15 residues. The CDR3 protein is CASSLGPVSNQPQHF. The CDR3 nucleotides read TGTGCCAGCAGCTTAGGGCCCGTTAGCAATCAGCCCCAGCATTTT.

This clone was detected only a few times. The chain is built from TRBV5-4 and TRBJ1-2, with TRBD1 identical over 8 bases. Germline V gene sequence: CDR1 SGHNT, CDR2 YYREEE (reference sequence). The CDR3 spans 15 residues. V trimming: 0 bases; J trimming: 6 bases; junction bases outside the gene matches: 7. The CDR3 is CASSLALGQGHGYTF. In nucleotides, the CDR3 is TGTGCCAGCAGCTTGGCCCTCGGACAGGGCCATGGCTACACCTTC.

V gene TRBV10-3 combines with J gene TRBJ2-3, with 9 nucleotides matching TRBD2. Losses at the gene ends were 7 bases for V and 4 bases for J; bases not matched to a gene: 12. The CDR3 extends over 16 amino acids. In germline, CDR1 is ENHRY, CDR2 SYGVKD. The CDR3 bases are TGTGCCATCAACGGGTTTCCCGGCGGGAGGGCAGATACGCAGTATTTT. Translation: CAINGFPGGRADTQYF.

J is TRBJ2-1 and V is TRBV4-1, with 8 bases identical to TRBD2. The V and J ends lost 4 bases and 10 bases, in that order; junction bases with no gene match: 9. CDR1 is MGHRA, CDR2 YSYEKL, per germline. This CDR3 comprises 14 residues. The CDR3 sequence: CASSLVASGLEQFF. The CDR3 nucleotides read TGCGCCAGCAGCCTCGTCGCTAGCGGGTTGGAGCAGTTCTTC.

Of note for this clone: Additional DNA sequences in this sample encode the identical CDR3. The CDR3: CASSSLGTGNYGYTF. The DNA of the CDR3 is TGTGCCAGCAGTTCCCTCGGGACAGGGAACTATGGCTACACCTTC. J is TRBJ1-2 and V is TRBV28; 9 nucleotides match TRBD1. The trim removed 4 bases at V and 2 bases at J, leaving 5 bases unmatched. Germline V gene data show CDR1 as MDHEN and CDR2 as SYDVKM. The CDR3 sequence is 15 residues long.

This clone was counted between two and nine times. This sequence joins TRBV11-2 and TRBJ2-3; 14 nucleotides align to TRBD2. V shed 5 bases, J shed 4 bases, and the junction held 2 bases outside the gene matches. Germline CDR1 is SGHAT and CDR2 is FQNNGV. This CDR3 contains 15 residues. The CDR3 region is CASSEGLAGADTQYF. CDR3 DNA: TGTGCCAGCAGCGAGGGACTAGCGGGAGCAGATACGCAGTATTTT.

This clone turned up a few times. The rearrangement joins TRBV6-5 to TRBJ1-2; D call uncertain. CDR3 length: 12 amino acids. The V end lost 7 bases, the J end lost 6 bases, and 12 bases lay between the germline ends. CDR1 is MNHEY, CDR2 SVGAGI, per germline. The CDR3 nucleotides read TGTGCCAGCACTACGAATAGGGATGGCTACACCTTC. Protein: CASTTNRDGYTF.

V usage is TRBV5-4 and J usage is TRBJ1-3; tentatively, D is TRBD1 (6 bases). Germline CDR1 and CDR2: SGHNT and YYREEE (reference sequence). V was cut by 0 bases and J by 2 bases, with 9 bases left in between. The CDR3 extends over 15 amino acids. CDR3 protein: CASSLGSGAGNTIYF. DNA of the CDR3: TGTGCCAGCAGCTTGGGTTCAGGGGCTGGAAACACCATATATTTT.